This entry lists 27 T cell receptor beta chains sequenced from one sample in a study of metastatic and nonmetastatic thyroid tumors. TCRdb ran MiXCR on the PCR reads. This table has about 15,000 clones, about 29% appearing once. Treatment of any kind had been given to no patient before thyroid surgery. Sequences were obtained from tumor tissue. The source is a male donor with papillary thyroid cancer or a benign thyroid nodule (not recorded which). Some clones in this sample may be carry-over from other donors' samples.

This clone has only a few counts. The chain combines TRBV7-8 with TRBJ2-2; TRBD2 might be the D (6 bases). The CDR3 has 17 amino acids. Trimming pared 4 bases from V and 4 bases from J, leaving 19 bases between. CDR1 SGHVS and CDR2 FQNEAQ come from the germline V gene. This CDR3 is CASSYRMGGDLTGELFF. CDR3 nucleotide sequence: TGTGCCAGCAGCTACAGGATGGGCGGGGATCTCACCGGGGAGCTGTTTTTT. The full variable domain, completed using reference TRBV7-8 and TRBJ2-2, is GAGVSQSPRYKVAKRGQDVALRCDPISGHVSLFWYQQALGQGPEFLTYFQNEAQLDKSGLPSDRFFAERPEGSVSTLKIQRTQQEDSAVYLCASSYRMGGDLTGELFFGEGSRLTVL.

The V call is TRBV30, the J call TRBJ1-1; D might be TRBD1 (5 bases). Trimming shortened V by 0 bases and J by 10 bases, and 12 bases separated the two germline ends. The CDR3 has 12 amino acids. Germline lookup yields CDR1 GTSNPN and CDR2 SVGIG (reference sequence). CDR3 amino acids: CAWSVSGLGAFF. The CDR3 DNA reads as TGTGCCTGGAGTGTATCGGGACTGGGAGCTTTCTTT.

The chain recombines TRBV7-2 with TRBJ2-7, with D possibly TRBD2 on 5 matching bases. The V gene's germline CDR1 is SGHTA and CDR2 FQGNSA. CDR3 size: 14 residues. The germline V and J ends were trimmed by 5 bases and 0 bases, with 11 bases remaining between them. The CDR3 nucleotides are TGTGCCAGCAGCCTCACTAGTGACTCCTACGAGCAGTACTTC. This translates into CASSLTSDSYEQYF.

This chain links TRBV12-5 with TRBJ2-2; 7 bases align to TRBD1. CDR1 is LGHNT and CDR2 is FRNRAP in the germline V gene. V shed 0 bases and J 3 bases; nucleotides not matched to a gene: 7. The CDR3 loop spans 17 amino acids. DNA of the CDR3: TGTGCTAGTGGTTTGGTCCTCGGACAGGAGGACACCGGGGAGCTGTTTTTT. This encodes CASGLVLGQEDTGELFF.

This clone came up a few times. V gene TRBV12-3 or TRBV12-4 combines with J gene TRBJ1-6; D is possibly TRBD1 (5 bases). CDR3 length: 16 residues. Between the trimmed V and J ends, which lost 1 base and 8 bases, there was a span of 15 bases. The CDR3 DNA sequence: TGTGCCAGCAGTTTAGGTTCGAGGGGCGTCTATTCACCCCTCCACTTT. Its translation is CASSLGSRGVYSPLHF.

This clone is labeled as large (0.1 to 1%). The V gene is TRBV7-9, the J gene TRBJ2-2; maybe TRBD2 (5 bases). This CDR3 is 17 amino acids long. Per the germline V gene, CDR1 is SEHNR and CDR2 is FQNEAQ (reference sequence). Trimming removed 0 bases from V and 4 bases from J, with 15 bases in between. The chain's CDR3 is CASSLAVGGGGTGELFF. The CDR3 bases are TGTGCCAGCAGCTTAGCCGTTGGCGGAGGAGGCACCGGGGAGCTGTTTTTT. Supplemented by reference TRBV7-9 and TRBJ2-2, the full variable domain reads DTGVSQNPRHKITKRGQNVTFRCDPISEHNRLYWYRQTLGQGPEFLTYFQNEAQLEKSRLLSDRFSAERPKGSFSTLEIQRTEQGDSAMYLCASSLAVGGGGTGELFFGEGSRLTVL.

The chain's CDR3 is CSARDHRGYEQYF. CDR3 sequence (DNA): TGCAGTGCTAGAGATCACAGGGGTTACGAGCAGTACTTC. The chain joins TRBV20-1 to TRBJ2-7; 7 nucleotides align to TRBD1. Looked up from germline, CDR1 is DFQATT and CDR2 is SNEGSKA (reference sequence). V lost 0 bases, J lost 4 bases, and 3 bases stayed unmatched. The CDR3 contains 13 residues.

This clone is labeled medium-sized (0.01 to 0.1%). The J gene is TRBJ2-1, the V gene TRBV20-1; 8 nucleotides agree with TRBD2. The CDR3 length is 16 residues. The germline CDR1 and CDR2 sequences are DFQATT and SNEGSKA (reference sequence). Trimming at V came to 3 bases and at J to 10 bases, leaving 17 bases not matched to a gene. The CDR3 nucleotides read TGCAGTGCTAGGAGAATCGGGAGCGGGAGAGGTGAGGAGCAGTTCTTC. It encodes CSARRIGSGRGEEQFF.

CDR3 sequence (DNA): TGTGCCAGCAGTCAACCGTGGTACGGTGAGCAGTTCTTC. This codes for CASSQPWYGEQFF. The V and J genes are TRBV6-1 and TRBJ2-1; the D is unclear. The CDR3 sequence is 13 residues long. Germline CDR1 and CDR2: MNHNS and SASEGT. Trimming left V 5 bases short and J 9 bases short, with 14 bases between.

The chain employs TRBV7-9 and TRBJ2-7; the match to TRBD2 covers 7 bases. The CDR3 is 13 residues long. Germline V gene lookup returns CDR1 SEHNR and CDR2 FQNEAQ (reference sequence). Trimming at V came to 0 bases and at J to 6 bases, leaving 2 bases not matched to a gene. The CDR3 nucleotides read TGTGCCAGCAGCTTAGCGGGAGGGCCCGAGCAGTACTTC. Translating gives CASSLAGGPEQYF. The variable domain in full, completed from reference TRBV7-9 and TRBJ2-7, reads DTGVSQNPRHKITKRGQNVTFRCDPISEHNRLYWYRQTLGQGPEFLTYFQNEAQLEKSRLLSDRFSAERPKGSFSTLEIQRTEQGDSAMYLCASSLAGGPEQYFGPGTRLTVT.

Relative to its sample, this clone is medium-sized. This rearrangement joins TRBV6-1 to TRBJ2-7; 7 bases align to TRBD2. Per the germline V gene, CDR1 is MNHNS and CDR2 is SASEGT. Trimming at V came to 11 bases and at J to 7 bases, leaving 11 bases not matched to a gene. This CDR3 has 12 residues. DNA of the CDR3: TGTGCCGGGGGGGTAGGAGCTCGAGAGCAGTACTTC. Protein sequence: CAGGVGAREQYF.

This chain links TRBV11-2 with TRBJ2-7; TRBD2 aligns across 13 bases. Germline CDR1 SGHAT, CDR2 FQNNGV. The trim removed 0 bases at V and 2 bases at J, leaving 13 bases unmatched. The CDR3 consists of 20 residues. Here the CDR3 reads CASSLEGGTSGTNYAYEQYF. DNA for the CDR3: TGTGCCAGCAGCTTAGAAGGAGGGACTAGCGGGACTAATTATGCCTACGAGCAGTACTTC. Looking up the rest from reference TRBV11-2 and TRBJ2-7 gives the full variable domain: EAGVAQSPRYKIIEKRQSVAFWCNPISGHATLYWYQQILGQGPKLLIQFQNNGVVDDSQLPKDRFSAERLKGVDSTLKIQPAKLEDSAVYLCASSLEGGTSGTNYAYEQYFGPGTRLTVT.

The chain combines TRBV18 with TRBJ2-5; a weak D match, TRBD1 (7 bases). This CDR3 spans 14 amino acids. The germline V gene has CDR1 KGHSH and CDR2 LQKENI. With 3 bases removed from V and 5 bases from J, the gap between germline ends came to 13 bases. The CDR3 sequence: CASSPIAGGETQYF. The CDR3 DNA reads TGTGCCAGCTCACCGATTGCAGGGGGGGAGACCCAGTACTTC.

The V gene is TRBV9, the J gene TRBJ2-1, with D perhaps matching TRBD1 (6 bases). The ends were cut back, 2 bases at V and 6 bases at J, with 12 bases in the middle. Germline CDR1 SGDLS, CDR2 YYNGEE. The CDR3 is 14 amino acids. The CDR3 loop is CASSVSAGVNEQFF. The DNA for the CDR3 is TGTGCCAGCAGCGTGTCGGCAGGGGTCAATGAGCAGTTCTTC.

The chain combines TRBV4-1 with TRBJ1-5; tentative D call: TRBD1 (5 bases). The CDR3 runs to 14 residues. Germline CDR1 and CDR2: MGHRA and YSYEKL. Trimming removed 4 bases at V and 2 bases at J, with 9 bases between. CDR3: CASSPGIGNQPQHF. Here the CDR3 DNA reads TGCGCCAGCAGCCCAGGGATCGGCAATCAGCCCCAGCATTTT.

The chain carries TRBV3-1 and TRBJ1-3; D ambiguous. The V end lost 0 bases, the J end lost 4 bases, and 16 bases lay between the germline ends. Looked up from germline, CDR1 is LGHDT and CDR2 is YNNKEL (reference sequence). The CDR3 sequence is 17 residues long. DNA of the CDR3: TGTGCCAGCAGCCAAGATGGGAATGGGCCGTGGGGAAACACCATATATTTT. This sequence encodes CASSQDGNGPWGNTIYF.

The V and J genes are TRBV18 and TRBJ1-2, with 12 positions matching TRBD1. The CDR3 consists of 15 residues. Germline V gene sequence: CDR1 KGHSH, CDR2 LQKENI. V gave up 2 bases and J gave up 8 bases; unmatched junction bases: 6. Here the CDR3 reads CASSPEGQGAWGYTF. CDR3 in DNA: TGTGCCAGCTCACCAGAGGGACAGGGGGCCTGGGGCTACACCTTC.

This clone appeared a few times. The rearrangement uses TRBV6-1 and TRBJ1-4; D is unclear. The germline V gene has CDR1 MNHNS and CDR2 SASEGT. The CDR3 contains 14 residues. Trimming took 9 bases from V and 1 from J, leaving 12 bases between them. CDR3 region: CASRSGGTNEKLFF. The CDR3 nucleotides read TGTGCCAGTCGGTCGGGCGGAACTAATGAAAAACTGTTTTTT.

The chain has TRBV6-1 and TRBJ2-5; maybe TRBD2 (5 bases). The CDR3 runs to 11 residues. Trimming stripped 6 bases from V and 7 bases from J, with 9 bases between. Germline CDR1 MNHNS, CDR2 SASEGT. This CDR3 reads CASSRGLTQYF. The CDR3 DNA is TGTGCCAGCAGCCGAGGGTTGACCCAGTACTTC.

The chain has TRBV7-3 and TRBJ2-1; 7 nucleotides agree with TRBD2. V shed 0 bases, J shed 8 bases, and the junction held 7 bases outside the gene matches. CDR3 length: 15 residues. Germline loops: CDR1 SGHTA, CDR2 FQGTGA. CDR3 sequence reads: CASSLTGGGPDEQFF. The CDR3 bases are TGTGCCAGCAGCTTAACTGGGGGAGGGCCCGATGAGCAGTTCTTC.

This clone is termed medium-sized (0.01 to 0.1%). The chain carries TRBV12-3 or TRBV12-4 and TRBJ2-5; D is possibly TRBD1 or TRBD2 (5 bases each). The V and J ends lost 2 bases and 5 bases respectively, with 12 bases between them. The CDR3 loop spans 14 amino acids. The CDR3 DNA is TGTGCCAGCAGTTTAAGGGGCAGGGAGGAGACCCAGTACTTC. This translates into CASSLRGREETQYF.

The CDR3 DNA sequence: TGTGCCAGCATGAACCACCAATACGAGCAGTACTTC. Amino acid sequence: CASMNHQYEQYF. This rearrangement joins TRBV6-1 to TRBJ2-7; D is unresolved. The CDR3 covers 12 residues. Germline V CDR1 and CDR2: MNHNS, SASEGT. With 7 bases removed from V and 4 bases from J, the gap between germline ends came to 11 bases.

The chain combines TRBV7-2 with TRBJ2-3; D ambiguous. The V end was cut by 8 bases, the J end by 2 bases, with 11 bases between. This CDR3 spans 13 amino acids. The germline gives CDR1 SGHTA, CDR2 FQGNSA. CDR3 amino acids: CASARKATDTQYF. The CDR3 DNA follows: TGTGCCAGCGCCCGGAAGGCCACAGATACGCAGTATTTT. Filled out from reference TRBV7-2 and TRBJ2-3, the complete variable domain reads GAGVSQSPSNKVTEKGKDVELRCDPISGHTALYWYRQSLGQGLEFLIYFQGNSAPDKSGLPSDRFSAERTGGSVSTLTIQRTQQEDSAVYLCASARKATDTQYFGPGTRLTVL.

The CDR3 sequence: CASSQETSGRAIQNIQYF. In nucleotides, the CDR3 is TGCGCCAGCAGCCAAGAAACTAGCGGGAGGGCCATCCAAAACATTCAGTACTTC. The gene calls are TRBV4-1 and TRBJ2-4; 13 bases are a match to TRBD2. CDR3 size: 18 residues. J was trimmed by 5 bases and V by 0 bases; bases with no gene match: 7. In germline, CDR1 is MGHRA, CDR2 YSYEKL.

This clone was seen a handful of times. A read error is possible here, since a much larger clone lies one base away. The CDR3 DNA reads TGTGCCAGCGTTGGGCAGACCAATGAAAAACTGTTTTTT. It codes for CASVGQTNEKLFF. The V call is TRBV28, the J call TRBJ1-4; D unclear. Germline V gene data show CDR1 as MDHEN and CDR2 as SYDVKM. The CDR3 has 13 residues. V lost 8 bases, J lost 5 bases, and 12 bases lay in between.

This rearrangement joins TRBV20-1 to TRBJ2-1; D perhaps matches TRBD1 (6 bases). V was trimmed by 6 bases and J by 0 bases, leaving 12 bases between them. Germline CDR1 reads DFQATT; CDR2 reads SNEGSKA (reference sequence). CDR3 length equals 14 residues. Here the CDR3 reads CSAKTGISYNEQFF. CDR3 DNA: TGCAGTGCCAAAACAGGGATCTCCTACAATGAGCAGTTCTTC.

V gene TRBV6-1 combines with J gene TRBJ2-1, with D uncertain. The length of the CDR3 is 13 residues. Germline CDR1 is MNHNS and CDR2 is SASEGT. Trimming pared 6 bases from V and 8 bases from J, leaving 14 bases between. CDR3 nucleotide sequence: TGTGCCAGCAGCCCTCTTTTCGGAGATGAGCAGTTCTTC. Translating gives CASSPLFGDEQFF.